Shown below are 2 T cell receptor beta chains from a single sample sequenced in a study of brain T cells in children with intractable seizures. This table comes from immunoSEQ multiplex PCR, and its TCRdb copy is limited to in-frame clones, with some not included. The table records 110,000 or so clones, 90% to 95% of them present only once. Specimen: peripheral blood, collected at surgery. These receptor sequences come from a boy under three years old with hemimegalencephaly and intractable seizures.

The rearrangement uses TRBV7-3 and TRBJ1-6, with a tentative D call TRBD1 (6 bases). The ends were cut back, 3 bases at V and 5 bases at J, with 11 bases in the middle. Germline loops: CDR1 SGHTA, CDR2 FQGTGA. The CDR3 has 15 residues. CDR3 DNA: TGTGCCAGCAGCTTGATGGGGGGCGATAATTCACCCCTCCACTTT. Translation: CASSLMGGDNSPLHF.

V and J are TRBV18 and TRBJ1-5; unclear D gene. V shed 2 bases and J shed 5 bases, with 22 bases lying between them. The germline gives CDR1 KGHSH, CDR2 LQKENI. The CDR3 runs to 18 residues. CDR3 sequence reads: CASSPFRGKGKSDQPQHF. CDR3 coding DNA: TGTGCCAGCTCACCATTTAGAGGGAAGGGCAAAAGTGATCAGCCCCAGCATTTT.